The 14 T cell receptor beta chains listed next were all sequenced from one sample in a study of T-cell memory formation after mild COVID-19. TCRdb independently ran MiXCR on the 5' RACE reads; one entry per CDR3 protein. The table includes 580,000 or so distinct CDR3 sequences, 17% detected once. The sample consisted of PBMCs or a T cell subset sorted from them (not recorded which). The source is an adult woman who had mild COVID-19 (a few samples of this study predate the infection). Cell type and time point are not known.

This clonotype has only a few counts. The chain recombines TRBV6-5 with TRBJ2-3; D may be TRBD2 (6 bases). The CDR3 extends over 16 amino acids. Germline CDR1 MNHEY, CDR2 SVGAGI. The V and J ends lost 4 bases and 0 bases respectively, with 14 bases between them. The CDR3 sequence is CASSSDLEGSTDTQYF. The DNA of the CDR3 is TGTGCCAGCAGTTCGGACCTGGAGGGAAGCACAGATACGCAGTATTTT.

Comments on this clonotype: This may be a read error, as it is one base from a much larger clone. The V call is TRBV11-2, the J call TRBJ2-3; D is possibly TRBD2 (6 bases). CDR3 length: 15 residues. Trimming removed 5 bases from V and 5 bases from J, with 17 bases in between. CDR1 and CDR2 from the germline V gene are SGHAT and FQNNGV. The CDR3 protein is CASSPIAEWGDTQYF. CDR3 in DNA: TGTGCCAGCAGCCCGATAGCGGAATGGGGAGATACGCAGTATTTT.

This clonotype was found many times. The chain recombines TRBV12-3 or TRBV12-4 with TRBJ2-1; D remains unclear. V lost 3 bases to trimming and J lost 6 bases, with 12 bases between them. CDR3 size: 14 residues. The CDR3 spells CASSLRTKGNEQFF. In nucleotides, the CDR3 is TGTGCCAGCAGTTTGAGGACCAAAGGCAATGAGCAGTTCTTC.

This clonotype came up many times. The V call is TRBV6-6, the J call TRBJ2-1; possible D gene TRBD2, 6 bases. There are 12 residues in the CDR3. V was pared by 7 bases and J by 10 bases, with 14 bases between. Germline CDR1 reads MNHNY; CDR2 reads SVGAGI (reference sequence). CDR3 loop: CASNSGTREQFF. The DNA for the CDR3 is TGTGCCAGCAACTCGGGGACTCGGGAGCAGTTCTTC.

This clonotype has only a few counts. V and J are TRBV30 and TRBJ2-7; D not certain. V was clipped by 1 base and J by 4 bases, with 14 bases between them. The CDR3 covers 14 residues. Germline-derived CDR1 and CDR2 are GTSNPN and SVGIG (reference sequence). The chain's CDR3 is CAWSAKRILYEQYF. CDR3 nucleotides: TGTGCCTGGAGTGCTAAACGGATTTTGTACGAGCAGTACTTC.

There are a few counts of this clonotype. The chain carries TRBV7-2 and TRBJ2-3; 10 bases fit TRBD2. The germline CDR1 and CDR2 sequences are SGHTA and FQGNSA. The CDR3 runs 15 residues. V shed 4 bases, J shed 4 bases, and the junction held 5 bases outside the gene matches. CDR3 DNA sequence: TGTGCCAGCAGCTCCCTAGCGGGAGCCCCAGATACGCAGTATTTT. It is translated as CASSSLAGAPDTQYF.

This clonotype appeared a few times. The chain employs TRBV5-1 and TRBJ1-6; 9 bases agree with TRBD1. Germline V gene lookup returns CDR1 SGHRS and CDR2 YFSETQ. Trimming cost V 4 bases and J 10 bases; bases outside gene matches: 6. This CDR3 has 14 residues. The CDR3 DNA sequence: TGCGCCAGCAGCACACGGACAGGGGACTCACCCCTCCACTTT. Protein: CASSTRTGDSPLHF.

This clonotype has only a few counts. The chain is built from TRBV12-3 or TRBV12-4 and TRBJ2-5; 7 bases are shared with TRBD2. CDR3 length: 14 residues. The trim removed 6 bases at V and 2 bases at J, leaving 6 bases unmatched. CDR3 sequence: CASRVAGLQETQYF. CDR3 bases: TGTGCCAGCAGAGTAGCGGGTCTGCAAGAGACCCAGTACTTC.

This clonotype has only a few counts. The V and J genes are TRBV12-3 or TRBV12-4 and TRBJ2-3; D might be TRBD1 or TRBD2, each matching 5 bases. V dropped 3 bases and J dropped 6 bases, with 10 bases sitting between them. This CDR3 has 13 amino acids. The CDR3 DNA follows: TGTGCCAGCAGTTTTGTCGGGGCGGATACGCAGTATTTT. Translation: CASSFVGADTQYF.

This clonotype was recorded a few times. J is TRBJ2-7 and V is TRBV7-9, with D perhaps TRBD1 or TRBD2 (5 bases each). V was shortened by 5 bases and J by 5 bases, with 16 bases between the two germline ends. Germline V lookup: CDR1 SEHNR, CDR2 FQNEAQ (reference sequence). The length of the CDR3 is 14 residues. This CDR3 is CASSTPGTPHEQYF. CDR3 in DNA: TGTGCCAGCAGCACCCCCGGGACCCCACACGAGCAGTACTTC.

This clonotype was observed a few times. The chain carries TRBV24-1 and TRBJ2-1; D is possibly TRBD1 or TRBD2 (5 bases each). The CDR3 length is 14 residues. The V end lost 4 bases, the J end lost 7 bases, and 13 bases lay between the germline ends. The germline V gene encodes CDR1 KGHDR and CDR2 SFDVKD. The CDR3 loop is CATSDRDVRNEQFF. In nucleotides, the CDR3 is TGTGCCACCAGTGACCGGGACGTCCGGAATGAGCAGTTCTTC.

This CDR3 is CASSQAQGNTGELFF. DNA for the CDR3: TGTGCCAGCAGCCAAGCACAGGGGAACACCGGGGAGCTGTTTTTT. V usage is TRBV4-2 and J usage is TRBJ2-2, with D perhaps matching TRBD1 (6 bases). CDR1 LGHNA and CDR2 YNFKEQ come from the germline V gene. V was trimmed by 1 base and J by 1 base, leaving 7 bases between them. The CDR3 is made up of 15 amino acids.

The rearrangement links TRBV7-3 to TRBJ2-1, with D possibly being TRBD2 (6 bases). This CDR3 is built from 14 residues. The V and J ends lost 5 bases and 7 bases respectively, with 15 bases between them. Germline V lookup: CDR1 SGHTA, CDR2 FQGTGA. The CDR3 DNA sequence: TGTGCCAGCAGCACGGGACTCACAAAAAATGAGCAGTTCTTC. Amino acids: CASSTGLTKNEQFF.

There are a few counts of this clonotype. V is TRBV4-1 and J is TRBJ1-2, with D perhaps matching TRBD1 (5 bases). With 0 bases removed from V and 3 bases from J, the gap between germline ends came to 11 bases. The V gene's germline CDR1 is MGHRA and CDR2 YSYEKL. This CDR3 spans 15 amino acids. The CDR3 DNA reads TGCGCCAGCAGCCAAGATCCCAGGGAAGACTATGGCTACACCTTC. Translated, it gives CASSQDPREDYGYTF.